The clone carrying this T cell receptor (beta chain) has ten or more counts. What it binds is unknown. The record originates from a study of identical twins. Study outcomes and limitations: The same donors were not followed; conclusions instead depended on cross-sectional statistical analysis. In zero-insertion analyses, partial confounding could arise from invariant MAIT and iNKT cells.

Each donor (without exception) was a healthy Caucasian. Template switching added a universal primer site; cDNA carried unique molecular identifiers. MiXCR, run by TCRdb on the 5' RACE reads, gives a single entry per CDR3 protein. The data show some 600,000 distinct CDR3 sequences, with 7.1% seen just once and 1.6% held by the top ten. Per germline, CDR1 MNHNS and CDR2 SASEGT. With 6 bases clipped from V and 1 base from J, the junction kept 4 bases outside the gene matches. This CDR3 is 14 amino acids long. The same sample was also used in a study of yellow fever vaccine responses in identical twins.

The TCR originated in a young woman in good health. V and J are TRBV6-1 and TRBJ2-7; TRBD1 agrees at 9 bases. Sequenced sample: PBMCs. CDR3 coding DNA: TGTGCCAGCAGCAAGACAGGGGGGTCCTACGAGCAGTACTTC. It encodes CASSKTGGSYEQYF.